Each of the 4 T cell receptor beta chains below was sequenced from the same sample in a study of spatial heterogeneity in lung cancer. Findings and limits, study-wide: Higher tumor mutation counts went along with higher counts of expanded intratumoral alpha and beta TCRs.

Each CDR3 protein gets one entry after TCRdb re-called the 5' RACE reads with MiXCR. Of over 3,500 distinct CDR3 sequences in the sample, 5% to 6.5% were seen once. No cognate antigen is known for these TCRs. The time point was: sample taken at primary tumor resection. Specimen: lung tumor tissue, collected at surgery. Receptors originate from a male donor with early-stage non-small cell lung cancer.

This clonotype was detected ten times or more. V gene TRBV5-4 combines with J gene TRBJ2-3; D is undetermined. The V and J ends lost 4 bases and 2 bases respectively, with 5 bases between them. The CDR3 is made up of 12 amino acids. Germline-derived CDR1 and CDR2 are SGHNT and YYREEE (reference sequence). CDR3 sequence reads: CASSTYTDTQYF. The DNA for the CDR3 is TGTGCCAGCAGCACATACACAGATACGCAGTATTTT.

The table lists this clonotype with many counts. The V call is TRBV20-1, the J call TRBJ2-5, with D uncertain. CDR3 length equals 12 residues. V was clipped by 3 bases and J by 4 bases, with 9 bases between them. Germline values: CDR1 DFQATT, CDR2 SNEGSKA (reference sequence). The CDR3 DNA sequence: TGCAGTGCTAGGCTAGGCCTAGAGACCCAGTACTTC. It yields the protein CSARLGLETQYF.

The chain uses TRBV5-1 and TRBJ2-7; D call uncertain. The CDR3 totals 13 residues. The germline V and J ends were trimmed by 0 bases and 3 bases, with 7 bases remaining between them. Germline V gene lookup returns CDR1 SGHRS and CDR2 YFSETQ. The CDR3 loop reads CASSLALRYEQYF. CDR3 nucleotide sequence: TGCGCCAGCAGCTTGGCCTTACGCTACGAGCAGTACTTC.

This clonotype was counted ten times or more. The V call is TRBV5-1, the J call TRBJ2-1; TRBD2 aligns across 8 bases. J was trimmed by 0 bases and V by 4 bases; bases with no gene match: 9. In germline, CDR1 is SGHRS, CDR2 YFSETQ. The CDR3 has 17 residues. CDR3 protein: CASSQHGSGSSYNEQFF. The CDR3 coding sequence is TGCGCCAGCAGCCAACATGGGAGCGGGAGCTCCTACAATGAGCAGTTCTTC.